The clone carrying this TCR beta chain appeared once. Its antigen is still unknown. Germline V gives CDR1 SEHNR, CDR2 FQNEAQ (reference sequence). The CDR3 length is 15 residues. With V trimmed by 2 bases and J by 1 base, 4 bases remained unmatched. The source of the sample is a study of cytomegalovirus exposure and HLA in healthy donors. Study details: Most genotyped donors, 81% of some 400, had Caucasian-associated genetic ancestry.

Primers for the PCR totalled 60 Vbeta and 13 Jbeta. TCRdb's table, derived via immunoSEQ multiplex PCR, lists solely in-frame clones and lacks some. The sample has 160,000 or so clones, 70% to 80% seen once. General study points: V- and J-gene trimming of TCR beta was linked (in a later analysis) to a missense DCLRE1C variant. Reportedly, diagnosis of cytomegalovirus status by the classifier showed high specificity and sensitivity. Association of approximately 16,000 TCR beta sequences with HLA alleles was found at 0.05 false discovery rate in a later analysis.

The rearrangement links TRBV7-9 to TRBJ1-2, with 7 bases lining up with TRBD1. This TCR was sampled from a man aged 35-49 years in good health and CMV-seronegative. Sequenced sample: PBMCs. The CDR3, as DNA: TGTGCCAGCAGCTTATCGGGACAGCTTAACTATGGCTACACCTTC. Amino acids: CASSLSGQLNYGYTF.